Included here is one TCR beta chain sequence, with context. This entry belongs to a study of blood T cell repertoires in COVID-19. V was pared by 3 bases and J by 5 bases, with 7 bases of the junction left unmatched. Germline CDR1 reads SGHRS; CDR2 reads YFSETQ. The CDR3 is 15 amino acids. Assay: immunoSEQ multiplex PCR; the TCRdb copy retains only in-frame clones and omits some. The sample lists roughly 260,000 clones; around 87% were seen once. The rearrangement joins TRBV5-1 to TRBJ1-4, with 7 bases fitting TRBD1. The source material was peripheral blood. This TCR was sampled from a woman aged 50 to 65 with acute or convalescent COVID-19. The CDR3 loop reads CASSSRQGLNEKLFF. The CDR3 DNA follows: TGCGCCAGCAGCTCCCGACAGGGCCTAAATGAAAAACTGTTTTTT.